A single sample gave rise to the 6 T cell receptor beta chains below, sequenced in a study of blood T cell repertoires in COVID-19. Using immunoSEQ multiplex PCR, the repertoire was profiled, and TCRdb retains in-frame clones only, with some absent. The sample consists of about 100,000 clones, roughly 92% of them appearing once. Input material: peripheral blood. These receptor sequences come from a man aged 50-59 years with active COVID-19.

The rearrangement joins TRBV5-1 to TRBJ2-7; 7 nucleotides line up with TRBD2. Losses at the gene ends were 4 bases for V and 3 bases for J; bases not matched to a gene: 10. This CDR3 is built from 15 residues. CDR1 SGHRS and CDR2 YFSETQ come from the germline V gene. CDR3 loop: CASSPEATGGYEQYF. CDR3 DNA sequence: TGCGCCAGCAGCCCGGAAGCAACGGGAGGCTACGAGCAGTACTTC. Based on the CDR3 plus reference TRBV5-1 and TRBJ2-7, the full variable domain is KAGVTQTPRYLIKTRGQQVTLSCSPISGHRSVSWYQQTPGQGLQFLFEYFSETQRNKGNFPGRFSGRQFSNSRSEMNVSTLELGDSALYLCASSPEATGGYEQYFGPGTRLTVT.

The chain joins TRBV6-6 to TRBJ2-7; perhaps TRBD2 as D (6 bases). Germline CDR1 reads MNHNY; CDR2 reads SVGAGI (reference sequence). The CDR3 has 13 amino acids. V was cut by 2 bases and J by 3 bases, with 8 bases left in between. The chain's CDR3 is CASSYADYYEQYF. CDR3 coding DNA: TGTGCCAGCAGTTACGCGGACTACTACGAGCAGTACTTC.

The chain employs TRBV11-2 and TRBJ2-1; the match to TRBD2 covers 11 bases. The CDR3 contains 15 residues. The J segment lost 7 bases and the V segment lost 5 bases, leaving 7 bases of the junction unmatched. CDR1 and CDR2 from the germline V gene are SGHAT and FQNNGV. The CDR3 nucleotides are TGTGCCAGCAGCCCCTTAGCGGGAGGGCGGAATGAGCAGTTCTTC. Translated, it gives CASSPLAGGRNEQFF.

CDR3 sequence: CASSPDRGYGYTF. The CDR3 DNA reads as TGTGCCAGCTCACCGGACAGGGGCTATGGCTACACCTTC. J is TRBJ1-2 and V is TRBV18; 9 bases align to TRBD1. The CDR3 has 13 residues. The V gene end was trimmed by 3 bases and the J gene end by 4 bases; junction bases not matched to a gene: 0. Germline loops: CDR1 KGHSH, CDR2 LQKENI.

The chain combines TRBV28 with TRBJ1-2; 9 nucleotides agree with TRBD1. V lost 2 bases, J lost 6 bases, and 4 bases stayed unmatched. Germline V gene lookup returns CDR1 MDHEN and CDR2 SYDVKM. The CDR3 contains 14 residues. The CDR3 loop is CASSLTGGLDGYTF. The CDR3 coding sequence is TGTGCCAGCAGTTTAACAGGGGGCCTGGATGGCTACACCTTC.

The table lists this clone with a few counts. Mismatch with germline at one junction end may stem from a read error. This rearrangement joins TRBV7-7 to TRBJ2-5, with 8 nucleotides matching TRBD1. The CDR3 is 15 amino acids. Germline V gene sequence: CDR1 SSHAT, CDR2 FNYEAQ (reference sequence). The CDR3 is CASSLTRTGQETQYF. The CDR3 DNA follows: TGTGCTAGCAGCTTGACGAGGACAGGGCAAGAGACCCAGTACTTC.